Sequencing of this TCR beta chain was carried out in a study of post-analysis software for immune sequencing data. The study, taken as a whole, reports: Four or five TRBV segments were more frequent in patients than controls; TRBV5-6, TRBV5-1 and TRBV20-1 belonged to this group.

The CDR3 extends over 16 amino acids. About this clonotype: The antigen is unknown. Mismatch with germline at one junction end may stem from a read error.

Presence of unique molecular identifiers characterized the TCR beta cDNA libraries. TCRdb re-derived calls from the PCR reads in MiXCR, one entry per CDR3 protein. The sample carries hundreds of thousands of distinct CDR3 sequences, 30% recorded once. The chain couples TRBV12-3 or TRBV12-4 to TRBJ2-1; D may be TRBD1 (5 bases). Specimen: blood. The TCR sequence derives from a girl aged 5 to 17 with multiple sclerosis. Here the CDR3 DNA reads TGTGCCAGCAGTCCCCGACAGTCGAGCTCCTACAATGAGCTGTTCTTC. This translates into CASSPRQSSSYNELFF.